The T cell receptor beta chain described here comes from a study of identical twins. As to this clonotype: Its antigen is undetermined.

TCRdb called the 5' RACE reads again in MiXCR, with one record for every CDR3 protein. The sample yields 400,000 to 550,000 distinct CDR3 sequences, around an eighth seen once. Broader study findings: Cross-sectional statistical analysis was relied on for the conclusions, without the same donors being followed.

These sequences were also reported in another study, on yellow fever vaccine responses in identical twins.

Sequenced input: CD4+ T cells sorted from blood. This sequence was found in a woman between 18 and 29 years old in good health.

DNA for the CDR3: TGTGCCAGCAGGGCGGGGGCCAATCAGCCCCAGCATTTT. Its protein is CASRAGANQPQHF. The V and J genes are TRBV6-1 and TRBJ1-5; maybe TRBD1 (6 bases). The V end was cut by 6 bases, the J end by 3 bases, with 9 bases between. CDR1 is MNHNS and CDR2 is SASEGT in the germline V gene. The CDR3 has 13 residues.